These 18 T cell receptor beta chains were sequenced from one sample in a study of T cell responses to AZD1222 COVID-19 vaccine. Assay used: immunoSEQ multiplex PCR; TCRdb lists only in-frame clones, some missing. The data hold some 150,000 clones, with 94% observed a single time. Sequences were derived from peripheral blood, sampled on day 0 of AZD1222 vaccination. These receptors were collected from an adult in good health.

V usage is TRBV27 and J usage is TRBJ1-5; D gene ambiguous. V was pared by 9 bases and J by 7 bases, with 7 bases between. CDR3 length: 10 residues. In germline, CDR1 is MNHEY, CDR2 SMNVEV (reference sequence). The CDR3 spells CASPGQPQHF. The CDR3 DNA reads as TGTGCCAGTCCGGGGCAGCCCCAGCATTTT.

This chain links TRBV15 with TRBJ1-2; D gene unclear. V lost 1 base and J 4 bases, leaving 7 bases between the germline ends. CDR3 length: 13 residues. Germline CDR1 reads LNHNV; CDR2 reads YYDKDF (reference sequence). Here the CDR3 DNA reads TGTGCCACCAGCAGAGGGGGTGGCTATGGCTACACCTTC. Amino acids: CATSRGGGYGYTF.

The genes are TRBV5-1 and TRBJ2-3; a possible D gene is TRBD2 (6 bases). In germline, CDR1 is SGHRS, CDR2 YFSETQ. V lost 4 bases and J 0 bases, leaving 15 bases between the germline ends. This CDR3 has 16 residues. In nucleotides, the CDR3 is TGCGCCAGCAGCACTCGATCTAGCGTTAGCACAGATACGCAGTATTTT. Residues: CASSTRSSVSTDTQYF.

The chain employs TRBV6-2 or TRBV6-3 and TRBJ1-5; the D is unclear. The CDR3 extends over 14 amino acids. The germline CDR1 and CDR2 sequences are MNHEY and SVGEGT. Deletions cut 2 bases from V and 0 bases from J, with 5 bases between. CDR3 coding DNA: TGTGCCAGCAGTTACCGATATAGCAATCAGCCCCAGCATTTT. It codes for CASSYRYSNQPQHF.

The gene calls are TRBV7-6 and TRBJ2-1, with 8 bases lining up with TRBD2. CDR1 and CDR2 (germline): SGHVS, FNYEAQ. The length of the CDR3 is 15 residues. Unmatched junction bases numbered 7, after V lost 0 bases and J lost 9 bases. The CDR3 DNA reads as TGTGCCAGCAGCTTAGCGGGGGCTAGCGGGCCTGAGCAGTTCTTC. Its translation: CASSLAGASGPEQFF. Based on the CDR3 plus reference TRBV7-6 and TRBJ2-1, the full variable domain is GAGVSQSPRYKVTKRGQDVALRCDPISGHVSLYWYRQALGQGPEFLTYFNYEAQQDKSGLPNDRFSAERPEGSISTLTIQRTEQRDSAMYRCASSLAGASGPEQFFGPGTRLTVL.

The rearrangement joins TRBV15 to TRBJ1-5; D is possibly TRBD1 (6 bases). The V gene's germline CDR1 is LNHNV and CDR2 YYDKDF (reference sequence). The V end was cut by 4 bases, the J end by 0 bases, with 16 bases between. CDR3 length: 17 amino acids. The CDR3 sequence: CATSNSRTDYSNQPQHF. CDR3 coding DNA: TGTGCCACCAGCAACAGCCGGACAGACTATAGCAATCAGCCCCAGCATTTT. The complete variable domain, with remaining parts taken from reference TRBV15 and TRBJ1-5, reads DAMVIQNPRYQVTQFGKPVTLSCSQTLNHNVMYWYQQKSSQAPKLLFHYYDKDFNNEADTPDNFQSRRPNTSFCFLDIRSPGLGDTAMYLCATSNSRTDYSNQPQHFGDGTRLSIL.

The chain has TRBV15 and TRBJ1-2; 9 positions agree with TRBD1. Germline V gene sequence: CDR1 LNHNV, CDR2 YYDKDF (reference sequence). The CDR3 contains 14 residues. Trimming at V came to 3 bases and at J to 4 bases, leaving 3 bases not matched to a gene. CDR3 coding DNA: TGTGCCACCAGCAGGGACAGGGGAGCCTATGGCTACACCTTC. The encoded protein is CATSRDRGAYGYTF.

The chain links TRBV5-5 to TRBJ2-1; D is undetermined. Trimming shortened V by 0 bases and J by 1 base, and 11 bases separated the two germline ends. The CDR3 sequence is 16 residues long. From germline, CDR1 is SGHKS and CDR2 YYEKEE (reference sequence). The CDR3: CASSLELARSYNEQFF. CDR3 coding DNA: TGTGCCAGCAGCTTGGAACTGGCACGTTCCTACAATGAGCAGTTCTTC.

V usage is TRBV7-9 and J usage is TRBJ2-2; TRBD1 aligns across 7 bases. CDR1 and CDR2 from the germline V gene are SEHNR and FQNEAQ (reference sequence). Trimming removed 1 base from V and 1 base from J; junction bases left unmatched: 3. This CDR3 is 16 amino acids long. Written as DNA, the CDR3 is TGTGCCAGCAGCTTAGGACAGGGATTGAACACCGGGGAGCTGTTTTTT. Protein: CASSLGQGLNTGELFF.

The V and J genes are TRBV27 and TRBJ2-2, with 7 positions matching TRBD2. The CDR3 totals 17 residues. V shed 6 bases and J 1 base; nucleotides not matched to a gene: 11. Germline V gives CDR1 MNHEY, CDR2 SMNVEV (reference sequence). This CDR3 is CASSQLARWGNTGELFF. The CDR3 region has the DNA TGTGCCAGCAGCCAACTAGCGAGGTGGGGGAACACCGGGGAGCTGTTTTTT.

The chain links TRBV5-1 to TRBJ1-2; D is unresolved. Germline V lookup: CDR1 SGHRS, CDR2 YFSETQ. The length of the CDR3 is 13 residues. The V and J ends lost 5 bases and 2 bases respectively, with 10 bases between them. The CDR3 DNA reads as TGCGCCAGCAGAACCGACCTCAACTATGGCTACACCTTC. It encodes CASRTDLNYGYTF.

The chain couples TRBV6-5 to TRBJ1-6; possible D gene TRBD1, 5 bases. Trimming removed 2 bases from V and 10 bases from J, with 18 bases in between. The length of the CDR3 is 16 residues. Germline V gene lookup returns CDR1 MNHEY and CDR2 SVGAGI. The chain's CDR3 is CASSYGTELWESPLHF. The DNA of the CDR3 is TGTGCCAGCAGTTACGGGACGGAGCTTTGGGAGTCACCCCTCCACTTT.

The rearrangement uses TRBV7-6 and TRBJ1-5; D is unresolved. V lost 7 bases, J lost 7 bases, and 23 bases lay in between. CDR1 SGHVS and CDR2 FNYEAQ come from the germline V gene. The CDR3 runs to 16 residues. CDR3 in DNA: TGTGCCAGCATATATCTTAAGGGCGTAATGGGGCAGCCCCAGCATTTT. It specifies CASIYLKGVMGQPQHF.

The chain couples TRBV6-5 to TRBJ2-1; no clear D. Trimming pared 2 bases from V and 0 bases from J, leaving 11 bases between. Germline V gene lookup returns CDR1 MNHEY and CDR2 SVGAGI. This CDR3 is built from 16 residues. CDR3 sequence reads: CASSYTDGYSYNEQFF. Here the CDR3 DNA reads TGTGCCAGCAGTTACACCGACGGTTACTCCTACAATGAGCAGTTCTTC.

J is TRBJ2-2 and V is TRBV24-1; the match to TRBD1 covers 7 bases. This CDR3 spans 15 amino acids. V shed 4 bases, J shed 6 bases, and the junction held 7 bases outside the gene matches. The germline V gene encodes CDR1 KGHDR and CDR2 SFDVKD. The CDR3 spells CATSDPKQGSGELFF. The CDR3 DNA is TGTGCCACCAGTGACCCTAAACAGGGGTCCGGGGAGCTGTTTTTT.

This clone was counted a single time. The V gene is TRBV19, the J gene TRBJ1-5, with D unresolved. Trimming left V 8 bases short and J 1 base short, with 12 bases between. Germline CDR1 reads LNHDA; CDR2 reads SQIVND (reference sequence). This CDR3 region has 14 residues. The CDR3 loop is CASGLGISNQPQHF. CDR3 coding DNA: TGTGCCAGTGGGTTGGGGATAAGCAATCAGCCCCAGCATTTT.

The rearrangement uses TRBV29-1 and TRBJ1-2; D unclear. This CDR3 comprises 14 residues. Germline V gene lookup returns CDR1 SQVTM and CDR2 ANQGSEA. V lost 5 bases to trimming and J lost 3 bases, with 16 bases between them. CDR3 sequence: CSVPQAWGDYGYTF. CDR3 sequence (DNA): TGCAGCGTTCCCCAGGCCTGGGGAGACTATGGCTACACCTTC.

V gene TRBV4-2 combines with J gene TRBJ1-3; D is undetermined. Germline V CDR1 and CDR2: LGHNA, YNFKEQ. Trimming pared 0 bases from V and 0 bases from J, leaving 6 bases between. This CDR3 region has 15 residues. CDR3 in amino acids: CASSQESYSGNTIYF. CDR3 nucleotide sequence: TGTGCCAGCAGCCAAGAGTCATACTCTGGAAACACCATATATTTT.